These 25 T cell receptor beta chains share one sample of origin, sequenced in a study of blood T cell repertoires in COVID-19. Assay: immunoSEQ multiplex PCR; the TCRdb copy retains only in-frame clones and omits some. In the table there are 200,000 to 250,000 clones, around four fifths of which are singletons. The sequencing input was peripheral blood. The receptors originated from a man under 40 with active or convalescent COVID-19.

This rearrangement joins TRBV18 to TRBJ1-6; D call uncertain. Germline values: CDR1 KGHSH, CDR2 LQKENI. Trimming left V 3 bases short and J 7 bases short, with 13 bases between. This CDR3 region has 15 residues. CDR3 coding DNA: TGTGCCAGCTCACCGTCCCCGGGTCAAAATTCACCCCTCCACTTT. This codes for CASSPSPGQNSPLHF.

CDR3 region: CASSSDRGNTIYF. The DNA for the CDR3 is TGCGCCAGCAGCTCAGACAGGGGAAACACCATATATTTT. The genes are TRBV5-1 and TRBJ1-3; perhaps TRBD1 as D (6 bases). This CDR3 has 13 amino acids. Germline assignment: CDR1 SGHRS and CDR2 YFSETQ. Trimming left V 3 bases short and J 4 bases short, with 8 bases between.

J is TRBJ1-1 and V is TRBV18; D unclear. CDR3 size: 15 residues. The germline V and J ends were trimmed by 2 bases and 3 bases, with 13 bases remaining between them. Per the germline V gene, CDR1 is KGHSH and CDR2 is LQKENI. This chain's CDR3 is CASSPTRGTDTEAFF. CDR3 coding DNA: TGTGCCAGCTCACCAACCCGGGGAACGGACACTGAAGCTTTCTTT.

The chain links TRBV24-1 to TRBJ2-1; D uncertain. The CDR3 runs 12 residues. CDR1 is KGHDR, CDR2 SFDVKD, per germline. Trimming took 5 bases from V and 4 from J, leaving 5 bases between them. The DNA for the CDR3 is TGTGCCACCAGTGTTTCGTACAATGAGCAGTTCTTC. Residues: CATSVSYNEQFF.

The rearrangement joins TRBV2 to TRBJ2-7; possible D gene TRBD2, 5 bases. The V end lost 3 bases, the J end lost 2 bases, and 5 bases lay between the germline ends. CDR3 length equals 12 residues. Germline lookup yields CDR1 SNHLY and CDR2 FYNNEI. CDR3 bases: TGTGCCAGCAGTGAGACTACCTACGAGCAGTACTTC. Protein: CASSETTYEQYF.

J is TRBJ2-3 and V is TRBV28; 9 bases are a match to TRBD2. The germline CDR1 and CDR2 sequences are MDHEN and SYDVKM. Trimming at V came to 3 bases and at J to 6 bases, leaving 4 bases not matched to a gene. The CDR3 is made up of 14 amino acids. The CDR3 sequence is CASSFQREEDTQYF. CDR3 coding DNA: TGTGCCAGCAGTTTCCAGCGGGAGGAGGATACGCAGTATTTT.

The chain couples TRBV5-6 to TRBJ1-1; D may be TRBD1 (6 bases). CDR1 and CDR2 from the germline V gene are SGHDT and YYEEEE. Between the trimmed V and J ends, which lost 4 bases and 1 base, there was a span of 14 bases. CDR3 length: 15 amino acids. CDR3 residues: CASSEEGDENTEAFF. The CDR3 DNA follows: TGTGCCAGCAGCGAAGAGGGGGACGAGAACACTGAAGCTTTCTTT.

The chain employs TRBV10-1 and TRBJ1-1; 8 positions match TRBD1. V trimming: 6 bases; J trimming: 6 bases; junction bases outside the gene matches: 6. The CDR3 has 13 amino acids. In germline, CDR1 is WNHNN, CDR2 SYGVQD (reference sequence). CDR3 in DNA: TGCGCCAGCAGCTTAGACAGGGGCGCTGAAGCTTTCTTT. Its protein product is CASSLDRGAEAFF.

The chain joins TRBV5-1 to TRBJ2-7; the D gene is possibly TRBD2 (6 bases). The CDR3 extends over 18 amino acids. With 0 bases removed from V and 1 base from J, the gap between germline ends came to 20 bases. Germline CDR1 reads SGHRS; CDR2 reads YFSETQ. CDR3 sequence (DNA): TGCGCCAGCAGCTTGGCCGCGGGAAGGAGGTTCGGTTCCTACGAGCAGTACTTC. Translation: CASSLAAGRRFGSYEQYF.

This rearrangement joins TRBV11-2 to TRBJ1-1; D is ambiguous. The CDR3 sequence is 14 residues long. Looked up from germline, CDR1 is SGHAT and CDR2 is FQNNGV. The V and J ends lost 0 bases and 6 bases respectively, with 11 bases between them. The CDR3 DNA follows: TGTGCCAGCAGCTTAGACGCCAGGCTGCCTGAAGCTTTCTTT. Its translation is CASSLDARLPEAFF.

The V gene is TRBV5-1, the J gene TRBJ2-1; 16 bases are shared with TRBD2. The CDR3 covers 22 residues. V shed 3 bases, J shed 0 bases, and the junction held 15 bases outside the gene matches. The germline V gene has CDR1 SGHRS and CDR2 YFSETQ. The CDR3 loop reads CASSSPESGLAGGFSSYNEQFF. The CDR3 bases are TGCGCCAGCAGCTCCCCAGAATCGGGACTAGCGGGGGGGTTCAGCTCCTACAATGAGCAGTTCTTC.

The CDR3 protein is CASSLYQGQSYEQYF. DNA for the CDR3: TGTGCCAGCAGTTTATACCAGGGTCAATCCTACGAGCAGTACTTC. The J gene is TRBJ2-7, the V gene TRBV28, with a tentative D call TRBD1 (5 bases). Trimming left V 1 base short and J 1 base short, with 11 bases between. This CDR3 has 15 residues. Germline CDR1 MDHEN, CDR2 SYDVKM.

The chain has TRBV28 and TRBJ2-1; 8 nucleotides line up with TRBD1. Trimming at V came to 6 bases and at J to 4 bases, leaving 11 bases not matched to a gene. CDR1 and CDR2 (germline): MDHEN, SYDVKM. The CDR3 contains 16 residues. The CDR3 DNA reads as TGTGCCAGCAGCGAATCTGGACAGGGTATATACAATGAGCAGTTCTTC. Residues: CASSESGQGIYNEQFF.

This chain uses TRBV6-5 with TRBJ2-1, with a tentative D call TRBD1 (6 bases). The CDR3 runs 16 residues. Trimming shortened V by 2 bases and J by 4 bases, and 15 bases separated the two germline ends. The V gene's germline CDR1 is MNHEY and CDR2 SVGAGI. DNA for the CDR3: TGTGCCAGCAGTTACCAGGGGACCGCCCCTTACAATGAGCAGTTCTTC. This encodes CASSYQGTAPYNEQFF.

The rearrangement links TRBV6-1 to TRBJ2-1; 8 nucleotides agree with TRBD2. This CDR3 has 15 amino acids. Germline assignment: CDR1 MNHNS and CDR2 SASEGT. V lost 3 bases and J lost 7; bases outside the gene matches: 8. DNA for the CDR3: TGTGCCAGCAGTGATACCGGGGGGGCCAGGAATGAGCAGTTCTTC. It encodes CASSDTGGARNEQFF.

The V call is TRBV19, the J call TRBJ2-1, with a tentative D call TRBD2 (5 bases). Germline CDR1 and CDR2: LNHDA and SQIVND (reference sequence). The CDR3 extends over 14 amino acids. V gave up 5 bases and J gave up 6 bases, with 14 bases separating them. The CDR3 DNA follows: TGTGCCAGTAGTTGGGCGGGCACGCTCAATGAGCAGTTCTTC. Its translation is CASSWAGTLNEQFF.

The rearrangement joins TRBV7-3 to TRBJ2-1; TRBD2 matches 9 bases. The germline V gene has CDR1 SGHTA and CDR2 FQGTGA. This CDR3 contains 15 residues. V shed 4 bases, J shed 3 bases, and the junction held 4 bases outside the gene matches. CDR3 coding DNA: TGTGCCAGCAGCTCTGTAGCGGGAGACTACAATGAGCAGTTCTTC. Protein product: CASSSVAGDYNEQFF.

The genes are TRBV6-5 and TRBJ1-6; TRBD1 matches 8 bases. This CDR3 region has 15 residues. V trimming: 7 bases; J trimming: 5 bases; junction bases outside the gene matches: 7. Germline values: CDR1 MNHEY, CDR2 SVGAGI. The CDR3 sequence: CASTLGQVNNSPLHF. The CDR3 coding sequence is TGTGCCAGCACTCTGGGACAGGTCAATAATTCACCCCTCCACTTT.

This chain connects TRBV5-4 to TRBJ2-7; 13 nucleotides align to TRBD2. The CDR3 is made up of 15 amino acids. From germline, CDR1 is SGHNT and CDR2 YYREEE (reference sequence). V trimming: 4 bases; J trimming: 6 bases; junction bases outside the gene matches: 7. CDR3 residues: CASSQGLAGTGEQYF. Here the CDR3 DNA reads TGTGCCAGCAGCCAGGGACTAGCGGGAACGGGCGAGCAGTACTTC.

The V and J genes are TRBV19 and TRBJ1-2; TRBD1 agrees at 9 bases. The CDR3 runs to 14 residues. V shed 10 bases and J 8 bases; nucleotides not matched to a gene: 14. The germline V gene has CDR1 LNHDA and CDR2 SQIVND (reference sequence). CDR3 residues: CATRRTGEGSGYTF. The DNA for the CDR3 is TGTGCCACCCGAAGGACAGGGGAAGGGAGCGGCTACACCTTC.

V is TRBV6-1 and J is TRBJ1-1, with D maybe TRBD1 (6 bases). Trimming shortened V by 4 bases and J by 0 bases, and 18 bases separated the two germline ends. The germline V gene encodes CDR1 MNHNS and CDR2 SASEGT. The CDR3 sequence is 17 residues long. The CDR3 DNA reads TGTGCCAGCAGTGTACAGGGTCGCGTCAAAATGAACACTGAAGCTTTCTTT. This translates into CASSVQGRVKMNTEAFF.

This chain joins TRBV2 and TRBJ1-4; 8 bases agree with TRBD1. The V and J ends lost 7 bases and 4 bases, in that order; junction bases with no gene match: 5. Per germline, CDR1 SNHLY and CDR2 FYNNEI. This CDR3 spans 14 amino acids. The CDR3, as DNA: TGTGCCAGCAACGGACAGGGACTTAATGAAAAACTGTTTTTT. This translates into CASNGQGLNEKLFF.

The sample holds a few counts of this clone. The sample has other DNA sequences that encode this CDR3 too. The chain is built from TRBV28 and TRBJ1-3; no clear D gene. The CDR3 runs to 14 residues. CDR1 and CDR2 (germline): MDHEN, SYDVKM. V dropped 1 base and J dropped 4 bases, with 8 bases sitting between them. This CDR3 reads CASSLFSSGNTIYF. The CDR3 DNA sequence: TGTGCCAGCAGTTTATTCAGTTCAGGAAACACCATATATTTT.

In this sample, this clone turned up a few times. The V gene is TRBV7-9, the J gene TRBJ1-5, with D possibly being TRBD1 (6 bases). The CDR3 covers 14 residues. The germline gives CDR1 SEHNR, CDR2 FQNEAQ (reference sequence). Trimming removed 5 bases at V and 3 bases at J, with 11 bases between. CDR3 sequence reads: CASSPDSSNQPQHF. Here the CDR3 DNA reads TGTGCCAGCAGCCCGGACAGTTCCAATCAGCCCCAGCATTTT.

The V and J genes are TRBV9 and TRBJ1-6; TRBD1 aligns across 9 bases. The CDR3 runs 15 residues. Germline V gene data show CDR1 as SGDLS and CDR2 as YYNGEE. With V trimmed by 4 bases and J by 5 bases, 4 bases remained unmatched. This chain's CDR3 is CASSPRQGDNSPLHF. The CDR3 coding sequence is TGTGCCAGCAGCCCAAGACAGGGGGATAATTCACCCCTCCACTTT.